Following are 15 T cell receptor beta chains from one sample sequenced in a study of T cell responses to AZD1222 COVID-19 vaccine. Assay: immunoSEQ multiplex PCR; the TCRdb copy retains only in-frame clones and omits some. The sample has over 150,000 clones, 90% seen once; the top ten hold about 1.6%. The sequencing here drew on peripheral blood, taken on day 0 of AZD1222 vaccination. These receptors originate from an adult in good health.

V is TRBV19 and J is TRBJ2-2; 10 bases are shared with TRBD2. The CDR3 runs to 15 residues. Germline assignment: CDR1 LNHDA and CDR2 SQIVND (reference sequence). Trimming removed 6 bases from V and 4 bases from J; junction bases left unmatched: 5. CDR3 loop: CASSFWTSGTGELFF. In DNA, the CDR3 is TGTGCCAGTAGCTTTTGGACTAGCGGCACCGGGGAGCTGTTTTTT.

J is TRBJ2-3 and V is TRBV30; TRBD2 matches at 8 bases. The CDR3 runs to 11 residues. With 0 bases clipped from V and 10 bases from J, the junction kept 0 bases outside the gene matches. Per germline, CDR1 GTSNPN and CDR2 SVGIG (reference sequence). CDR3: CAWSVAGAQYF. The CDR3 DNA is TGTGCCTGGAGTGTAGCGGGGGCGCAGTATTTT.

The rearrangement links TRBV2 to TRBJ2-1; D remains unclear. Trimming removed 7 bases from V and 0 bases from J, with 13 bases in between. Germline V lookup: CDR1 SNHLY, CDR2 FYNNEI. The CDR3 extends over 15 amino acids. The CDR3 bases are TGTGCCAGCACTAGGTCGGGTAGCTCCTACAATGAGCAGTTCTTC. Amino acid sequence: CASTRSGSSYNEQFF.

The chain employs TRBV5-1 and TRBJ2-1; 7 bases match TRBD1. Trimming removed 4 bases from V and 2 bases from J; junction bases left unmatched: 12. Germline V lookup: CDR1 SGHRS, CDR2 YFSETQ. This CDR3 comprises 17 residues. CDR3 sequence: CASSPAPIQGTYNEQFF. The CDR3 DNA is TGCGCCAGCAGCCCGGCACCAATACAGGGGACCTACAATGAGCAGTTCTTC.

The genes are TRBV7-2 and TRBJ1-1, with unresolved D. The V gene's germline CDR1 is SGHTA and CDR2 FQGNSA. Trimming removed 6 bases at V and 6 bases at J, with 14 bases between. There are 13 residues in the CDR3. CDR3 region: CASRQTGVSEAFF. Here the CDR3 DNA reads TGTGCCAGCAGACAAACCGGGGTATCTGAAGCTTTCTTT.

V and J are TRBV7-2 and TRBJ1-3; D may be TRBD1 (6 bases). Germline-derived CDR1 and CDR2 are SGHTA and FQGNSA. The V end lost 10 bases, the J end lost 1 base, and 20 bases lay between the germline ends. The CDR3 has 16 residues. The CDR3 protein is CATSTGRGTSGNTIYF. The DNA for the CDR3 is TGTGCCACCTCGACAGGAAGGGGGACTTCTGGAAACACCATATATTTT.

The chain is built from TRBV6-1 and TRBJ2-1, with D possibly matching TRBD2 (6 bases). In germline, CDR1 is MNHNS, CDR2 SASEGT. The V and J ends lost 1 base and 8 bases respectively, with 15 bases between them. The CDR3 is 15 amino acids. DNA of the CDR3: TGTGCCAGCAGTGAAGTTGGCGGGGTTAGCGATGAGCAGTTCTTC. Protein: CASSEVGGVSDEQFF.

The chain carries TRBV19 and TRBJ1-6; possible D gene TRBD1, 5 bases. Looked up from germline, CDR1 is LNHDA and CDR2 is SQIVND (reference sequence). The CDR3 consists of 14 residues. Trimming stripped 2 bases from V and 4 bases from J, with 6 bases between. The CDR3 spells CASSISGYNSPLHF. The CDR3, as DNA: TGTGCCAGTAGTATATCAGGGTATAATTCACCCCTCCACTTT.

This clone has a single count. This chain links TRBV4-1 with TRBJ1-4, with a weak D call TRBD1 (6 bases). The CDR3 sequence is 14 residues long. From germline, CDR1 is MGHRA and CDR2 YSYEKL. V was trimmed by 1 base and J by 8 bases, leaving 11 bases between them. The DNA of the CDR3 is TGCGCCAGCAGCCAAGTCCAGGGGATCGAAAAACTGTTTTTT. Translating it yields CASSQVQGIEKLFF.

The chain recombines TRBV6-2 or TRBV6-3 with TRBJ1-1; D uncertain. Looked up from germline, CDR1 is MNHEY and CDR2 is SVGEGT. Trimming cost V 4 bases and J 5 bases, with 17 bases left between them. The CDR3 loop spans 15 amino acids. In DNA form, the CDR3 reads TGTGCCAGCAGTTCCTTCCCCCGCCATGGGACTGAAGCTTTCTTT. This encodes CASSSFPRHGTEAFF.

The CDR3, as DNA: TGTGCCACCTCCAGGGGGGCCGATGTAGAGACCCAGTACTTC. Translating it yields CATSRGADVETQYF. The gene calls are TRBV24-1 and TRBJ2-5, with D maybe TRBD1 (7 bases). The CDR3 is made up of 14 amino acids. Germline-derived CDR1 and CDR2 are KGHDR and SFDVKD. Trimming removed 9 bases at V and 4 bases at J, with 17 bases between.

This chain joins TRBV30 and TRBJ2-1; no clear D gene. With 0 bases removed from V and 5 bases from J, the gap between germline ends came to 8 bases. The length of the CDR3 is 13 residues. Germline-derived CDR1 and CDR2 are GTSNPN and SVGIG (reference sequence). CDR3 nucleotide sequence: TGTGCCTGGAGTGTACTTGGGGACAATGAGCAGTTCTTC. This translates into CAWSVLGDNEQFF.

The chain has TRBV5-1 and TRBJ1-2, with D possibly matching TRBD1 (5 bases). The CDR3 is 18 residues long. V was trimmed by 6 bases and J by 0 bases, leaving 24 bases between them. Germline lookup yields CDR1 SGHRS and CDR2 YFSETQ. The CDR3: CASTAHPGRLLANYGYTF. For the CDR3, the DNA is TGCGCCAGCACCGCTCATCCGGGACGACTATTGGCTAACTATGGCTACACCTTC.

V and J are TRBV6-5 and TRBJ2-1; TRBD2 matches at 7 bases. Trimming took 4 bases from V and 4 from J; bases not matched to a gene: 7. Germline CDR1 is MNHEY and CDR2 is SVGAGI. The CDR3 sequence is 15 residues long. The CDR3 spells CASSSPTSRYNEQFF. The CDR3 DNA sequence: TGTGCCAGCAGTTCCCCGACTAGCAGATACAATGAGCAGTTCTTC.

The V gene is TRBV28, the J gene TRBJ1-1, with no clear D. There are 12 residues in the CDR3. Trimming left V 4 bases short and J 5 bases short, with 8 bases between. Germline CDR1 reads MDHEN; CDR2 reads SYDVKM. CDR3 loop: CASSSVRTEAFF. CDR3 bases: TGTGCCAGCAGTTCCGTAAGGACTGAAGCTTTCTTT.